This T cell receptor (beta chain) was sequenced for a study of blood T cell repertoires in COVID-19. CDR3 size: 15 residues. Trimming removed 4 bases from V and 0 bases from J, with 10 bases in between. Looked up from germline, CDR1 is SNHLY and CDR2 is FYNNEI. TCRdb's copy holds only in-frame clones and misses some; the assay was immunoSEQ multiplex PCR. The sample has 200,000 to 300,000 clones; around 88% are singletons. The sequencing sample was made of PBMCs or T cells enriched from blood (not recorded which). The chain has TRBV2 and TRBJ1-5; tentatively, D is TRBD1 (5 bases). The receptor was isolated from a woman in her forties with acute COVID-19. The CDR3 DNA reads TGTGCCAGCAGTGCAACAGGATTTAGCAATCAGCCCCAGCATTTT. This gives the protein CASSATGFSNQPQHF.